This entry describes one TCR beta chain. Its antigen remains unidentified. Sequencing used immunoSEQ multiplex PCR; TCRdb keeps in-frame clones, though not all of them. The table records tens of thousands of clones, approximately 80% of them present only once. Germline values: CDR1 SGHNT, CDR2 YENEEA. V lost 3 bases, J lost 4 bases, and 2 bases stayed unmatched. This CDR3 is 14 amino acids long. The data stem from a study of OX40 agonist ivuxolimab in advanced cancers. Findings and caveats of the study: The study observed clonal expansion of CD4+ and CD8+ blood T cells by week 6 at 0.1 to 3.0 mg/kg. CD8+ T cells were the subset that, on average, had more expanded clones than CD4+. Which antigen the expanded peripheral T cells recognized is unknown.

This chain connects TRBV11-3 to TRBJ2-5, with 10 bases that match TRBD2. The input for sequencing was CD4+ or CD8+ T cells sorted from blood, taken in a trial of the OX40 agonist ivuxolimab. The TCR sequence derives from an adult with an advanced solid tumor such as melanoma, head and neck, liver or kidney cancer. Written as DNA, the CDR3 is TGTGCCAGCAGCTTCGGACTAGCGGTAGAGACCCAGTACTTC. Its protein is CASSFGLAVETQYF.